The source of this TCR beta chain is a study of graft-versus-host responses after intestinal transplantation. About the research overall: Each patient got anti-thymocyte globulin induction, then tacrolimus and steroids for roughly 3 years. Whole-study results and caveats: The study found high graft-versus-host to host-versus-graft clonal ratios in allografts of patients with graft-donor T cell macrochimerism. Circulating GvH clones peaking coincided with falling HvG clones soon after transplant.

Data came from immunoSEQ multiplex PCR; TCRdb stores just in-frame clones and leaves some out. The data contain around 43,000 clones, about 91% of them singletons. This clone appeared a few times. Its matching antigen is unknown. V lost 0 bases, J lost 2 bases, and 11 bases lay in between. Germline lookup yields CDR1 SGHTA and CDR2 FQGNSA. CDR3 length equals 16 residues. The gene calls are TRBV7-2 and TRBJ1-5; D is ambiguous. This clonotype was sampled from a human patient who received an intestinal transplant, so some T cells may come from the graft donor. The sequencing used PBMCs, collected 524 days after transplant. CDR3 sequence reads: CASSLALGRGNQPQHF. DNA for the CDR3: TGTGCCAGCAGCTTAGCGCTGGGAAGGGGCAATCAGCCCCAGCATTTT.